The T cell receptor (beta chain) under discussion was sequenced for a study of pediatric ulcerative colitis. Study details: Ulcerative colitis patients had pancolitis or left-sided colitis, with confirming histology.

The repertoire was sequenced with immunoSEQ multiplex PCR; TCRdb's copy has only in-frame clones and lacks some. This table has 20,000 or so clones, around 69% appearing once. During colonoscopy, one to two rectal pinch biopsies were collected. About this clone: The antigen remains unidentified.

The V end lost 6 bases, the J end lost 5 bases, and 9 bases lay between the germline ends. CDR1 is DFQATT and CDR2 is SNEGSKA in the germline V gene (reference sequence). The CDR3 spans 11 residues. Study results and caveats: Rectal pinch biopsies may include blood-derived T cells.

The chain joins TRBV20-1 to TRBJ2-3; a possible D gene is TRBD2 (5 bases). The material sequenced was gut tissue. The TCR was taken from a boy under 18 with severe ulcerative colitis. The CDR3 sequence is CSALRGDTQYF. CDR3 sequence (DNA): TGCAGTGCCCTACGGGGAGATACGCAGTATTTT.